These 8 T cell receptor beta chains were all obtained from the same sample, sequenced in a study of PD-1 blockade in classical Hodgkin lymphoma. Some clones are missing from TCRdb's copy, which holds only in-frame ones; the method was immunoSEQ multiplex PCR. The data contain 100,000 or so clones, roughly 89% of them singletons. Patients all relapsed after autologous stem cell transplantation, and there was variation in brentuximab vedotin exposure. The sequenced sample was peripheral blood mononuclear cells (PBMCs), obtained before the second cycle of nivolumab. Source of these receptors: a human donor with classical Hodgkin lymphoma.

The genes are TRBV27 and TRBJ1-1; 7 bases are shared with TRBD1. Losses at the gene ends were 3 bases for V and 0 bases for J; bases not matched to a gene: 1. Germline V gene sequence: CDR1 MNHEY, CDR2 SMNVEV (reference sequence). The CDR3 is made up of 14 amino acids. CDR3 residues: CASSLTGLNTEAFF. The CDR3 nucleotides are TGTGCCAGCAGTTTGACAGGGTTGAACACTGAAGCTTTCTTT.

The V and J genes are TRBV5-6 and TRBJ2-7; the D gene is possibly TRBD2 (5 bases). The CDR3 totals 15 residues. Germline CDR1 reads SGHDT; CDR2 reads YYEEEE. V lost 3 bases and J lost 3, with 16 bases in between. The chain's CDR3 is CASSSLWRNFYEQYF. In DNA, the CDR3 is TGTGCCAGCAGCTCCCTCTGGAGGAACTTCTACGAGCAGTACTTC.

The gene calls are TRBV2 and TRBJ1-1, with no clear D. Trimming removed 8 bases at V and 1 base at J, with 11 bases between. The CDR3 sequence is 13 residues long. Per the germline V gene, CDR1 is SNHLY and CDR2 is FYNNEI. The CDR3 protein is CASEGRRNTEAFF. Written as DNA, the CDR3 is TGTGCCAGCGAGGGAAGGAGGAACACTGAAGCTTTCTTT.

V usage is TRBV7-7 and J usage is TRBJ2-2; possibly TRBD1 for D (6 bases). The CDR3 runs 14 residues. V gave up 5 bases and J gave up 0 bases, with 7 bases separating them. The germline CDR1 and CDR2 sequences are SSHAT and FNYEAQ (reference sequence). Written as DNA, the CDR3 is TGTGCCAGCAGCAAGGGGGCGAACACCGGGGAGCTGTTTTTT. It codes for CASSKGANTGELFF.

The V call is TRBV28, the J call TRBJ1-1; maybe TRBD1 (6 bases). Germline V gene data show CDR1 as MDHEN and CDR2 as SYDVKM. Trimming took off 0 bases at V and 7 bases at J, with 9 bases between the two ends. The CDR3 sequence is 13 residues long. Here the CDR3 DNA reads TGTGCCAGCAGTTTATGGGACAGACTTGAAGCTTTCTTT. Translated: CASSLWDRLEAFF.

This chain links TRBV7-9 with TRBJ2-7; weak D call: TRBD1 (6 bases). This CDR3 spans 13 amino acids. Trimming removed 8 bases at V and 3 bases at J, with 14 bases between. Germline CDR1 SEHNR, CDR2 FQNEAQ (reference sequence). For the CDR3, the DNA is TGTGCCAGCGCGACACAGGGAAACTACGAGCAGTACTTC. Protein: CASATQGNYEQYF.

This clone appeared a few times. The V gene is TRBV7-3, the J gene TRBJ2-2, with 9 bases that match TRBD2. Trimming took 4 bases from V and 4 from J; bases not matched to a gene: 1. CDR3 length equals 14 residues. The germline V gene has CDR1 SGHTA and CDR2 FQGTGA. In DNA form, the CDR3 reads TGTGCCAGCAGCTCGGGACTAGCCACCGGGGAGCTGTTTTTT. It specifies CASSSGLATGELFF.

The V and J genes are TRBV30 and TRBJ1-3; 8 bases map to TRBD1. The CDR3 totals 12 residues. The J segment lost 3 bases and the V segment lost 7 bases, leaving 2 bases of the junction unmatched. CDR1 and CDR2 (germline): GTSNPN, SVGIG (reference sequence). CDR3 protein: CASDRGGNTIYF. The CDR3 DNA reads TGTGCCTCTGACAGGGGTGGAAACACCATATATTTT. Full variable domain (remainder filled in from reference TRBV30 and TRBJ1-3): SQTIHQWPATLVQPVGSPLSLECTVEGTSNPNLYWYRQAAGRGLQLLFYSVGIGQISSEVPQNLSASRPQDRQFILSSKKLLLSDSGFYLCASDRGGNTIYFGEGSWLTVV.